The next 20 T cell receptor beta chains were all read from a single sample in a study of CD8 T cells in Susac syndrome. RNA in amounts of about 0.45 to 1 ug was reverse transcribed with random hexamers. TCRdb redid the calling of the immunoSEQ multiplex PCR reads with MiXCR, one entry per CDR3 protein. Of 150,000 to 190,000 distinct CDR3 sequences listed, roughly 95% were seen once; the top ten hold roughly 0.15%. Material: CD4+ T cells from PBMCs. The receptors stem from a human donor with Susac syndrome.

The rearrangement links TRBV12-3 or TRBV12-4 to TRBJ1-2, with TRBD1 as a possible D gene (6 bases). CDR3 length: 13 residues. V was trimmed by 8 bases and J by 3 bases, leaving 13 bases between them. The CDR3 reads CASGGQLYYGYTF. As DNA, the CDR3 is TGTGCCAGCGGTGGACAGTTATACTATGGCTACACCTTC.

DNA of the CDR3: TGCAGCGGGCTGAAAGCTAGCGGGGGCCTGGTGGGCTCCTACAATGAGCAGTTCTTC. It yields the protein CSGLKASGGLVGSYNEQFF. V usage is TRBV29-1 and J usage is TRBJ2-1, with 10 bases fitting TRBD2. Looked up from germline, CDR1 is SQVTM and CDR2 is ANQGSEA. This CDR3 is built from 19 residues. Trimming took 7 bases from V and 0 from J; bases not matched to a gene: 18.

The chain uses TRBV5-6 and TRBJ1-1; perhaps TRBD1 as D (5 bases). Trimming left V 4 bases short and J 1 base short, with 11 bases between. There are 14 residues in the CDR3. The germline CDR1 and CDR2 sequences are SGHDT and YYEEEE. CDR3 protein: CASSRGRRNTEAFF. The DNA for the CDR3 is TGTGCCAGCAGCAGGGGACGGAGGAACACTGAAGCTTTCTTT.

The CDR3 region has the DNA TGTGCCAGCAGCGGGTCCCGGGACAGGGTGAGGGACACCGGGGAGCTGTTTTTT. The encoded protein is CASSGSRDRVRDTGELFF. The chain is built from TRBV7-9 and TRBJ2-2; 9 bases are shared with TRBD1. V shed 5 bases, J shed 3 bases, and the junction held 13 bases outside the gene matches. The CDR3 runs 18 residues. Germline CDR1 reads SEHNR; CDR2 reads FQNEAQ (reference sequence).

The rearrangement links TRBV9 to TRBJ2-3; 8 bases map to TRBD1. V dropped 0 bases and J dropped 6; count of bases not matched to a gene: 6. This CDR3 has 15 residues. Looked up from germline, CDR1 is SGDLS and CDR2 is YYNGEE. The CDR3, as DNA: TGTGCCAGCAGCGTAGAGGGCAGGGGGCTTGATACGCAGTATTTT. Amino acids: CASSVEGRGLDTQYF.

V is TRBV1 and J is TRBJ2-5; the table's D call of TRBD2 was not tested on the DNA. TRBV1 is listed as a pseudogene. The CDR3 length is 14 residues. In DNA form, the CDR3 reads TGCACCAGCAGCCAGCGGGGATACCAAGAGACCCAGTACTTC. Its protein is CTSSQRGYQETQYF.

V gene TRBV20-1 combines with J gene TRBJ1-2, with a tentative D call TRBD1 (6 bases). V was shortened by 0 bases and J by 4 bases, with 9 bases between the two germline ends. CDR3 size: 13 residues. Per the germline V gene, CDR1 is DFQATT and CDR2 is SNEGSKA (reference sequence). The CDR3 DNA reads TGCAGTGCTAGAGATCAAGGGGGCTATGGCTACACCTTC. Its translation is CSARDQGGYGYTF.

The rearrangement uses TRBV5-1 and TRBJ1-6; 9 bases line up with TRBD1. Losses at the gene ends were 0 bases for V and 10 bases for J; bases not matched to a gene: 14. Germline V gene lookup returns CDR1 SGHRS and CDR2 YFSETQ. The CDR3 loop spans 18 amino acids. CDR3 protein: CASSLAPFQGQGPSPLHF. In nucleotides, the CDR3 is TGCGCCAGCAGCTTGGCCCCATTTCAGGGACAGGGCCCCTCACCCCTCCACTTT.

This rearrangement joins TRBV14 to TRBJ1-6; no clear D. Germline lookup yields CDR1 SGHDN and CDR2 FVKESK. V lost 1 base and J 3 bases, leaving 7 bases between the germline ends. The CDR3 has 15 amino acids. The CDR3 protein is CASSQAEIYNSPLHF. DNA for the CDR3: TGTGCCAGCAGCCAAGCGGAGATCTATAATTCACCCCTCCACTTT.

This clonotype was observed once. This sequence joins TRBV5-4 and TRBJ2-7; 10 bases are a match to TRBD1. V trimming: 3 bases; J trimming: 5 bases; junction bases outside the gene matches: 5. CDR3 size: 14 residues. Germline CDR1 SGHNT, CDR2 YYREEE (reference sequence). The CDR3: CASSSPGQGNEQYF. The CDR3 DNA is TGTGCCAGCAGCTCACCGGGACAGGGGAACGAGCAGTACTTC.

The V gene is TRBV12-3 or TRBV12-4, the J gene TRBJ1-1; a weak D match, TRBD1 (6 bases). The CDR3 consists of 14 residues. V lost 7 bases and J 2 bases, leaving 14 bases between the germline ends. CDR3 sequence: CASTRDGGNTEAFF. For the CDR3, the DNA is TGTGCCAGCACCAGGGACGGGGGCAACACTGAAGCTTTCTTT.

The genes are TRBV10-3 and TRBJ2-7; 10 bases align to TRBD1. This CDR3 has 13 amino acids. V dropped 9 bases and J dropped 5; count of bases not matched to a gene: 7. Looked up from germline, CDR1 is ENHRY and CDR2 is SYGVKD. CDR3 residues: CAMKGQGTNEQYF. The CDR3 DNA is TGTGCCATGAAGGGACAGGGGACGAACGAGCAGTACTTC.

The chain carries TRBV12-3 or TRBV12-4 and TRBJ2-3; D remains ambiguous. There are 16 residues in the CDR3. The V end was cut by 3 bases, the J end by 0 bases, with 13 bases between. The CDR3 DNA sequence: TGTGCCAGCAGTTTTGCGAGCCTTCCCAGCACAGATACGCAGTATTTT. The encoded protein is CASSFASLPSTDTQYF.

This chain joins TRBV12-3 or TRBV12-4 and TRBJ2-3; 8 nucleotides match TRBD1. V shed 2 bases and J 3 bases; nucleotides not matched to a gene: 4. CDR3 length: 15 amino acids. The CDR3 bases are TGTGCCAGCAGTTTACAGGGGGCAGTAACAGATACGCAGTATTTT. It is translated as CASSLQGAVTDTQYF.

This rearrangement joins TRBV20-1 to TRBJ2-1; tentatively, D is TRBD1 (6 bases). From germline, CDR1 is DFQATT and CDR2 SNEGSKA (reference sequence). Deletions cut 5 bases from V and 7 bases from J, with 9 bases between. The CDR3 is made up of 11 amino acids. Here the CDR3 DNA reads TGCAGTGCTGGTACAGGGAATGAGCAGTTCTTC. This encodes CSAGTGNEQFF.

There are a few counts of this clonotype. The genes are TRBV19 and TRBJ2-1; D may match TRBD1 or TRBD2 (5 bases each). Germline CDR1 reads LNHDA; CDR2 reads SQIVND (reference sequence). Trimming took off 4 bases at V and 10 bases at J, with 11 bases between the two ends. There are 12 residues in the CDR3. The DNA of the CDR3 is TGTGCCAGTAGTAGCCGGGGCCGCGAGCAGTTCTTC. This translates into CASSSRGREQFF.

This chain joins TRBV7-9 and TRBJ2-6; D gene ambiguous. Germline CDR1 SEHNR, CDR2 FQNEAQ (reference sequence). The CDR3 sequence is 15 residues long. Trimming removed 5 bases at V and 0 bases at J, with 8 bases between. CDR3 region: CASSRLRSGANVLTF. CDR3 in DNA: TGTGCCAGCAGCCGTCTCCGCTCTGGGGCCAACGTCCTGACTTTC.

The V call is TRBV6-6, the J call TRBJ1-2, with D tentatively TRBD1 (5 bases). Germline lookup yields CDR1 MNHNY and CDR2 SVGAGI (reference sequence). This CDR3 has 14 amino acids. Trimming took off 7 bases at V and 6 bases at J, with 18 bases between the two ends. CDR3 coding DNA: TGTGCCAGCACCAACGCGCCGCTGGGGGATGGCTACACCTTC. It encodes CASTNAPLGDGYTF.

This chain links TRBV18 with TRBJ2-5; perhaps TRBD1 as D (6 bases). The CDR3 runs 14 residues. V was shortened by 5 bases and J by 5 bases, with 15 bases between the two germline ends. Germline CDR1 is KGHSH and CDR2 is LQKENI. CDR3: CASSMTGPGETQYF. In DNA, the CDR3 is TGTGCCAGCTCAATGACAGGTCCCGGGGAGACCCAGTACTTC.

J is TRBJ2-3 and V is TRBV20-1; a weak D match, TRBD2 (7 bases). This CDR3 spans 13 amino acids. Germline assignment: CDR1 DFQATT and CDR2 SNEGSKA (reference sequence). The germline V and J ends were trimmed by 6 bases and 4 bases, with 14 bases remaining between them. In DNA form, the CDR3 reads TGCAGTGCAGCGGGGAGGGGGGCAGATACGCAGTATTTT. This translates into CSAAGRGADTQYF.